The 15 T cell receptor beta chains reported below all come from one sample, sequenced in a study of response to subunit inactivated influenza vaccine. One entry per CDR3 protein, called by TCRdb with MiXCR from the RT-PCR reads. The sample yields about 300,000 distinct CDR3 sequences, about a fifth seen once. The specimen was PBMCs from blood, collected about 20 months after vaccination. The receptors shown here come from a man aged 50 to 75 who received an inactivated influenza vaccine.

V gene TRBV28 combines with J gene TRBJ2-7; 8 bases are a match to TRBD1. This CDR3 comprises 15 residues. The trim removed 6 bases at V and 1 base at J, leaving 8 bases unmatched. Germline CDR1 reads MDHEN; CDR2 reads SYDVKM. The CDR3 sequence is CASRLGTGRSYEQYF. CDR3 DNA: TGTGCCAGCAGGCTTGGGACAGGACGATCCTACGAGCAGTACTTC.

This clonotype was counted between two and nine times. CDR3 loop: CASSSGTGSLGYTF. The CDR3, as DNA: TGTGCCAGCAGTTCCGGGACAGGGTCCCTTGGCTACACCTTC. V and J are TRBV3-1 and TRBJ1-2; the match to TRBD1 covers 9 bases. The CDR3 has 14 amino acids. CDR1 and CDR2 from the germline V gene are LGHDT and YNNKEL (reference sequence). V trimming: 6 bases; J trimming: 7 bases; junction bases outside the gene matches: 9.

The CDR3 region is CSARILGQGAKGSYEQYF. The CDR3 DNA reads TGCAGTGCTAGGATACTCGGACAGGGGGCAAAGGGCTCCTACGAGCAGTACTTC. The rearrangement joins TRBV20-1 to TRBJ2-7, with 11 bases matching TRBD1. In germline, CDR1 is DFQATT, CDR2 SNEGSKA (reference sequence). This CDR3 contains 18 residues. V lost 3 bases, J lost 0 bases, and 13 bases stayed unmatched.

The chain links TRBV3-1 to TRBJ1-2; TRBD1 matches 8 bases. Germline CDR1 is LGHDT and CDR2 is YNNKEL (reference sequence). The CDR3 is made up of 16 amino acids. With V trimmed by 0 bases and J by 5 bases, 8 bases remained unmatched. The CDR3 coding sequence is TGTGCCAGCAGCCAAGAAAAAGACAGGGGCCGGTATGGCTACACCTTC. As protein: CASSQEKDRGRYGYTF.

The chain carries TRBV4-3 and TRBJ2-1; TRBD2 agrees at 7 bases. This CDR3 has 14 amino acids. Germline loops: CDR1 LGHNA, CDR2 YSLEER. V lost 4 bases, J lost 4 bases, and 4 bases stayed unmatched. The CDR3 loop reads CASSLRGEYNEQFF. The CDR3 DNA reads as TGCGCCAGCAGCCTCCGGGGGGAATACAATGAGCAGTTCTTC.

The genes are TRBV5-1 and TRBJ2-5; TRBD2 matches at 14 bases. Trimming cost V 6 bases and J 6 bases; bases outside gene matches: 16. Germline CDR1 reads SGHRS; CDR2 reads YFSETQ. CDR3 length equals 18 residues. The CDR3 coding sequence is TGCGCCAGCACCACGGCCGAAGGGACTAGCGGGAGCGTAAAGACCCAGTACTTC. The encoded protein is CASTTAEGTSGSVKTQYF.

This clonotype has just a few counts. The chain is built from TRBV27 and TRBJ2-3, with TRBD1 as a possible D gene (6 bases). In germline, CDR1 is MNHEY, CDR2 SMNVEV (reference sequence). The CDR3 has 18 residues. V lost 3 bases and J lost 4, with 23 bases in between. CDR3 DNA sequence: TGTGCCAGCAGTTTCTCCGGGACAACCACTTTTGGCGCAGATACGCAGTATTTT. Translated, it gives CASSFSGTTTFGADTQYF.

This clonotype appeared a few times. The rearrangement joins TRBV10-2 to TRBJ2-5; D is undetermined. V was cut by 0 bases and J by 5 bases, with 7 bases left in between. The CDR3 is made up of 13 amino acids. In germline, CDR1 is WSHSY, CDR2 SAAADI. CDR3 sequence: CASSESFGETQYF. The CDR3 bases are TGCGCCAGCAGTGAGTCGTTTGGTGAGACCCAGTACTTC.

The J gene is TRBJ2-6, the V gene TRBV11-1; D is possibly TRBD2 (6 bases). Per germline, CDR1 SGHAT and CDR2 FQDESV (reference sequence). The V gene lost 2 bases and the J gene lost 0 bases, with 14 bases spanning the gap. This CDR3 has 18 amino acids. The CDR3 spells CASSLTRGFSSGANVLTF. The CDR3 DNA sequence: TGTGCCAGCAGCTTAACCCGGGGGTTCTCCTCTGGGGCCAACGTCCTGACTTTC.

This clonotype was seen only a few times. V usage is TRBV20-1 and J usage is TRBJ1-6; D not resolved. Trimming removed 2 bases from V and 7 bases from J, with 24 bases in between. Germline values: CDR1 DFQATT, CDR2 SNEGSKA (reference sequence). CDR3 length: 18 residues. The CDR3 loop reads CSARSGSHNPFPNSPLHF. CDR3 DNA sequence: TGCAGTGCTAGATCGGGGTCCCACAACCCTTTTCCCAATTCACCCCTCCACTTT.

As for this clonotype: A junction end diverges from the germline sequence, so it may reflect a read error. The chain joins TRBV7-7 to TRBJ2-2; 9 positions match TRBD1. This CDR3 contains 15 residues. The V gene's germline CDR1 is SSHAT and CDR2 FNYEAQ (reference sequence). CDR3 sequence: CASRGGQGNTGELFF. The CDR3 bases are TGTGCTAGCAGAGGGGGACAGGGTAACACCGGGGAGCTGTTTTTT.

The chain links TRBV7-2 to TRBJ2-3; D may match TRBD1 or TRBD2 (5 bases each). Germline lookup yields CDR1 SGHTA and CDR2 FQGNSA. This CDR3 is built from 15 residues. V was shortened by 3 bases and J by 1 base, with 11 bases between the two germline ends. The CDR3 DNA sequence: TGTGCCAGCAGCTTGGTGGGGGTTCGCACAGATACGCAGTATTTT. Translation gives CASSLVGVRTDTQYF.

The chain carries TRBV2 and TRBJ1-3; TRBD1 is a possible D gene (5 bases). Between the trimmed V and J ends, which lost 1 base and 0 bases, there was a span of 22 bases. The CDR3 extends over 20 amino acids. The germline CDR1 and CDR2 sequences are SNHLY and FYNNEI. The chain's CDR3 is CASSEVGVLGRGRSGNTIYF. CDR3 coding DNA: TGTGCCAGCAGTGAAGTCGGTGTTCTTGGTAGGGGCCGCTCTGGAAACACCATATATTTT.

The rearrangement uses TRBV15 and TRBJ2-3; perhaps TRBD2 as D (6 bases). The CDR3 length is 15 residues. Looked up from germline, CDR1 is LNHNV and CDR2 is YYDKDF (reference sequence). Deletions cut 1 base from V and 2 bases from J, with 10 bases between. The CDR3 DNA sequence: TGTGCCACCAGCAGAGTGGCGGGGACCACAGATACGCAGTATTTT. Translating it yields CATSRVAGTTDTQYF. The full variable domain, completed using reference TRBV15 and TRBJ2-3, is DAMVIQNPRYQVTQFGKPVTLSCSQTLNHNVMYWYQQKSSQAPKLLFHYYDKDFNNEADTPDNFQSRRPNTSFCFLDIRSPGLGDTAMYLCATSRVAGTTDTQYFGPGTRLTVL.

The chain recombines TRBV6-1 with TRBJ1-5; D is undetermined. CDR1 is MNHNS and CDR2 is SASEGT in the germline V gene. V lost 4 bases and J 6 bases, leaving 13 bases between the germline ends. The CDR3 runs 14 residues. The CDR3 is CASSGPLATQPQHF. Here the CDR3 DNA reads TGTGCCAGCAGTGGGCCCCTGGCCACTCAGCCCCAGCATTTT.